A selection of T cell receptor beta chains follows, all from one sample in a study of control samples from healthy donors and cancer patients. Sequencing used immunoSEQ multiplex PCR; TCRdb keeps in-frame clones, though not all of them. The data contain approximately 120,000 clones, around 89% of them singletons. Sequencing was carried out using blood. These TCRs come from a woman between 50 and 59 years old in good health. CDR3s include the opening cysteine and the closing phenylalanine or tryptophan. A D gene is named only where the DNA matches it firmly. Size tells how often a clone was seen (once, few, many) or the class of an expanded clone, and some rows leave it out.

abundance: -
j_gene: TRBJ1-4
d_gene: TRBD1
v_gene: TRBV6-5
CDR3aa: CASRGQFNEKLFF
CDR3nt: TGTGCCAGCAGGGGACAGTTTAATGAAAAACTGTTTTTT

abundance: -
j_gene: TRBJ1-2
d_gene: TRBD1
v_gene: TRBV19
CDR3aa: CASSIKGAVYGYTF
CDR3nt: TGTGCCAGTAGTATTAAGGGGGCGGTATATGGCTACACCTTC

abundance: -
j_gene: TRBJ1-4
d_gene: -
v_gene: TRBV12-3/TRBV12-4
CDR3aa: CASKDINEKLFF
CDR3nt: TGTGCCAGCAAGGACATTAATGAAAAACTGTTTTTT

abundance: -
j_gene: TRBJ2-7
d_gene: TRBD1
v_gene: TRBV6-5
CDR3aa: CASSHPGQGSYEQYF
CDR3nt: TGTGCCAGCAGCCATCCGGGACAGGGGTCCTACGAGCAGTACTTC

abundance: -
j_gene: TRBJ1-5
d_gene: -
v_gene: TRBV30
CDR3aa: CAWSFDLNQPQHF
CDR3nt: TGTGCCTGGAGTTTTGACCTTAATCAGCCCCAGCATTTT

abundance: -
j_gene: TRBJ2-5
d_gene: TRBD2
v_gene: TRBV29-1
CDR3aa: CSAGGQETQYF
CDR3nt: TGCAGCGCGGGGGGACAAGAGACCCAGTACTTC

abundance: -
j_gene: TRBJ1-2
d_gene: TRBD1
v_gene: TRBV2
CDR3aa: CASSGQGEGYTF
CDR3nt: TGTGCCAGCAGTGGACAGGGAGAAGGCTACACCTTC

abundance: -
j_gene: TRBJ1-2
d_gene: -
v_gene: TRBV12-2
CDR3aa: CASRFYSRVQTGEDF
CDR3nt: TGTGCAAGTCGCTTTTACTCCCGTGTTCAGACAGGGGAAGATTTC

abundance: -
j_gene: TRBJ2-3
d_gene: -
v_gene: TRBV18
CDR3aa: CASSPSLDTQYF
CDR3nt: TGTGCCAGCTCACCGAGTTTGGATACGCAGTATTTT

abundance: -
j_gene: TRBJ1-4
d_gene: -
v_gene: TRBV30
CDR3aa: CAWTGGGFNEKLFF
CDR3nt: TGTGCCTGGACGGGAGGCGGTTTCAATGAAAAACTGTTTTTT

abundance: few
j_gene: TRBJ2-2
d_gene: TRBD2
v_gene: TRBV25-1
CDR3aa: CASRLSGRPYGELFF
CDR3nt: TGTGCCAGCAGGCTTAGCGGGAGGCCGTACGGGGAGCTGTTTTTT

abundance: -
j_gene: TRBJ1-3
d_gene: TRBD1
v_gene: TRBV9
CDR3aa: CASSSLRDRGPGNTIYF
CDR3nt: TGTGCCAGCAGCTCCCTAAGGGACAGGGGACCTGGAAACACCATATATTTT

abundance: once
j_gene: TRBJ2-1
d_gene: TRBD2
v_gene: TRBV27
CDR3aa: CASSLHPGGNEQFF
CDR3nt: TGTGCCAGCAGTTTACACCCGGGAGGCAATGAGCAGTTCTTC

abundance: -
j_gene: TRBJ2-7
d_gene: -
v_gene: TRBV27
CDR3aa: CASSTYYSYEQYF
CDR3nt: TGTGCCAGCAGCACCTACTACAGCTACGAGCAGTACTTC

abundance: -
j_gene: TRBJ1-3
d_gene: -
v_gene: TRBV3-1/TRBV3-2
CDR3aa: CASRPRGSGNTIYF
CDR3nt: TGTGCCAGCAGGCCCAGGGGCTCTGGAAACACCATATATTTT

abundance: -
j_gene: TRBJ2-1
d_gene: -
v_gene: TRBV9
CDR3aa: CASSAVAGQGYNEQFF
CDR3nt: TGTGCCAGCAGCGCCGTAGCGGGACAGGGCTACAATGAGCAGTTCTTC

abundance: few
j_gene: TRBJ1-5
d_gene: -
v_gene: TRBV6-6
CDR3aa: CASSYFFQNSNQPQHF
CDR3nt: TGTGCCAGCAGTTATTTCTTCCAGAATAGCAATCAGCCCCAGCATTTT

abundance: -
j_gene: TRBJ1-5
d_gene: -
v_gene: TRBV19
CDR3aa: CASTRDYSNQPQHF
CDR3nt: TGTGCCAGTACGAGGGATTATAGCAATCAGCCCCAGCATTTT